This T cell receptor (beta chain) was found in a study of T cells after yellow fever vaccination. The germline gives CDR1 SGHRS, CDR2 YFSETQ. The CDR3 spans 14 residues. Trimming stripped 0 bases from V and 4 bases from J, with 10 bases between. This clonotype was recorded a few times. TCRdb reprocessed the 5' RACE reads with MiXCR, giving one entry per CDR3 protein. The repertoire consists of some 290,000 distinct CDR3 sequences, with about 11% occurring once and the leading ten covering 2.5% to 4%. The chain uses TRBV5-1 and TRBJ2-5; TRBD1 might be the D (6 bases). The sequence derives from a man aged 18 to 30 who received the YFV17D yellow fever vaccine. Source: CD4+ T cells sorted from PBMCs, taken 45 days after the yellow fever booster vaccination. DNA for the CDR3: TGCGCCAGCAGCTTGGGGGGGCAGGGAGAGACCCAGTACTTC. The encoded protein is CASSLGGQGETQYF.